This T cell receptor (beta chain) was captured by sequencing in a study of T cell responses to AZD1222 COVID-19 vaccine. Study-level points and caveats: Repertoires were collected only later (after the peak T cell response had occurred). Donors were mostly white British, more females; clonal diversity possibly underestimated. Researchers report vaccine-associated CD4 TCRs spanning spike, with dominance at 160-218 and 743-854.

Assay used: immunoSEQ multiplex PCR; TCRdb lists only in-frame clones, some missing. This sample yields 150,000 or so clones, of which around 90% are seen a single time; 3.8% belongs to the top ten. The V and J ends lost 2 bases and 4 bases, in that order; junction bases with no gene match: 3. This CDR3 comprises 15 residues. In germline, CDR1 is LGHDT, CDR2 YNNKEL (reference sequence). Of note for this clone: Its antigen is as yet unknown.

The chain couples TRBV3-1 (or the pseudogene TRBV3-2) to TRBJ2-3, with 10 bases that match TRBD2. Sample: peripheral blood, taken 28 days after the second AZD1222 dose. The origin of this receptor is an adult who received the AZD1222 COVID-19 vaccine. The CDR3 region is CASSQPSGSADTQYF. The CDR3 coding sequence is TGTGCCAGCAGCCAACCTAGCGGGAGTGCAGATACGCAGTATTTT.